This T cell receptor (beta chain) derives from a study of early T cells in non-severe SARS-CoV-2 infection. Looking at the study overall: From unsorted whole blood, bulk RNA was sequenced, and the chains remained unpaired.

The CDR3 totals 16 residues. The germline CDR1 and CDR2 sequences are MNHEY and SVGEGT. Trimming took 6 bases from V and 0 from J; bases not matched to a gene: 9. Study results and limitations: Private and CD4 specificities were missed by VDJdb matching, skewed to anti-spike CD8.

Unique molecular identifiers were affixed to single, distinct cDNA molecules. TCRdb used MiXCR to reprocess the 5' RACE reads, holding one entry per CDR3 protein. Of 100,000 to 120,000 distinct CDR3 sequences in the sample, around 12% were seen once. As concerns this clonotype: What it binds is unknown.

This sample comprised whole blood, obtained at baseline. The receptor comes from an adult who was a healthcare worker with PCR-confirmed SARS-CoV-2 infection or an uninfected control (not recorded which). The chain is built from TRBV6-2 or TRBV6-3 and TRBJ2-7; 9 bases align to TRBD1. The CDR3 nucleotides are TGTGCCAGCAGAAGTTACGGGACAGGGAGCTCCTACGAGCAGTACTTC. Translating gives CASRSYGTGSSYEQYF.